This is a list of T cell receptor beta chains from one sample in a study of radiation and T cells in renal cell carcinoma. Sequencing was performed with immunoSEQ multiplex PCR; in TCRdb, only in-frame clones are kept and a portion is missing. The table shows approximately 10,000 clones, with roughly 60% occurring only once. The source material was tumor tissue, sampled from a patient whose treatment included radiotherapy and nephrectomy. These receptors originate from a woman aged 45-65 years with renal cell carcinoma. Both conserved end residues are part of each CDR3. D genes are given only for firm matches. Size is stated for part of the rows, as once, few or many counts, or as a class when the clone is expanded.

d_call	v_call	j_call	clone_size	cdr3_aa	cdr3_nt
-	TRBV5-6	TRBJ2-2	medium-sized	CASSTPGANTGELFF	TGTGCCAGCAGCACACCGGGGGCGAACACCGGGGAGCTGTTTTTT
-	TRBV7-2	TRBJ2-1	-	CASSLESSGAYNEQFF	TGTGCCAGCAGCTTAGAGTCTTCTGGGGCTTACAATGAGCAGTTCTTC
TRBD2	TRBV11-3	TRBJ2-3	-	CASSSLAGDADTQYF	TGTGCCAGCAGCTCATTAGCGGGAGATGCAGATACGCAGTATTTT
TRBD1	TRBV28	TRBJ1-2	-	CASRISEGTGGYGYTF	TGTGCCAGCAGGATATCCGAGGGGACAGGGGGCTATGGCTACACCTTC
-	TRBV29-1	TRBJ1-1	-	CSVEEGGDTEAFF	TGCAGCGTTGAAGAGGGAGGGGACACTGAAGCTTTCTTT
-	TRBV4-3	TRBJ2-7	-	CASSQALQTASDAYEQYF	TGCGCCAGCAGCCAGGCGCTTCAGACAGCATCAGATGCGTACGAGCAGTACTTC
-	TRBV5-5	TRBJ2-5	few	CASSLAGHRETQYF	TGTGCCAGCAGCTTGGCCGGGCACCGGGAGACCCAGTACTTC
-	TRBV19	TRBJ1-5	-	CASSKLGQHSNQPQHF	TGTGCCAGTAGCAAGCTCGGACAGCATAGCAATCAGCCCCAGCATTTT
-	TRBV18	TRBJ2-7	-	CASSPVGPGATYEQYF	TGTGCCAGCTCACCGGTCGGACCGGGGGCCACCTACGAGCAGTACTTC
-	TRBV11-2	TRBJ2-4	medium-sized	CASSLAGGTKNIQYF	TGTGCCAGCAGCTTAGCAGGCGGTACCAAAAACATTCAGTACTTC
-	TRBV4-3	TRBJ1-4	-	CASSQRRATTNEKLFF	TGCGCCAGCAGCCAACGGAGGGCAACAACTAATGAAAAACTGTTTTTT
-	TRBV6-1	TRBJ2-5	-	CASRPSGARETQYF	TGTGCCAGCAGGCCAAGCGGTGCGCGAGAGACCCAGTACTTC
-	TRBV21-1	TRBJ2-1	-	CASSKAWGPYNEQFF	TGTGCCAGCAGCAAAGCATGGGGACCCTACAATGAGCAGTTCTTC
-	TRBV6-6	TRBJ2-1	-	CASTKGYEQFF	TGTGCCAGCACTAAGGGGTATGAGCAGTTCTTC
TRBD2	TRBV6-6	TRBJ2-7	-	CASSRLIGQGLPEQYF	TGTGCCAGCAGTCGCTTAATCGGGCAGGGACTACCCGAGCAGTACTTC
-	TRBV5-4	TRBJ2-7	-	CASSLGRDSEQYF	TGCGCCAGCAGCCTTGGGAGAGACTCCGAGCAGTACTTC
TRBD2	TRBV28	TRBJ2-2	once	CASRHSGSHTGELFF	TGTGCCAGCAGACACAGCGGGAGTCACACCGGGGAGCTGTTTTTT
TRBD2	TRBV11-2	TRBJ2-1	-	CASSLSSGRAGGNEQFF	TGTGCCAGCAGCTTATCTAGCGGGAGGGCGGGTGGAAATGAGCAGTTCTTC
-	TRBV6-1	TRBJ1-5	-	CASREPGVSNQPQHF	TGTGCCAGCAGAGAACCGGGAGTGAGCAATCAGCCCCAGCATTTT
-	TRBV10-2	TRBJ1-1	-	CASSAGTLNTEAFF	TGCGCCAGCAGTGCAGGGACGTTGAACACTGAAGCTTTCTTT
-	TRBV19	TRBJ1-4	once	CASSITGREKLFF	TGTGCCAGTAGTATCACCGGGAGGGAAAAACTGTTTTTT
TRBD1	TRBV7-6	TRBJ2-5	few	CASGYRDSQETQYF	TGTGCCAGCGGCTACCGGGACAGCCAAGAGACCCAGTACTTC
-	TRBV28	TRBJ2-2	-	CASSYGPERTGELFF	TGTGCCAGCAGTTATGGGCCAGAACGTACTGGGGAGCTGTTTTTT